A selection of T cell receptor beta chains follows, all from one sample in a study of T-cell reconstitution after alpha-beta-depleted transplantation in children. TCRdb called the PCR reads again in MiXCR, with one record for every CDR3 protein. The sample holds about 900,000 distinct CDR3 sequences, about 30% seen once. The sequences come from PBMCs, mostly from graft donor cells, collected 360 days after TCRalphabeta/CD19-depleted stem cell transplant. These receptors were collected from a boy younger than two who had a stem cell transplant for SCID, so the T cells may come from the graft donor. CDR3s leave out the opening cysteine and the closing phenylalanine or tryptophan. Each record gives: D gene, J gene, V gene, CDR3 protein. A D gene is named only where the DNA matches it firmly.

D gene: -
J gene: TRBJ1-2
V gene: TRBV7-2
CDR3 protein: AMGPGDSHGYT

D gene: -
J gene: TRBJ2-1
V gene: TRBV15
CDR3 protein: ATSRQQGNEQF

D gene: -
J gene: TRBJ2-1
V gene: TRBV15
CDR3 protein: ATSRDVSNEQF

D gene: TRBD2
J gene: TRBJ2-3
V gene: TRBV15
CDR3 protein: ATSRGFGTSGRRTDTQY

D gene: -
J gene: TRBJ1-5
V gene: TRBV12-3/TRBV12-4
CDR3 protein: ASRSQQASNQPQH

D gene: -
J gene: TRBJ2-2
V gene: TRBV7-8
CDR3 protein: AAAAGMNTGELF

D gene: -
J gene: TRBJ2-7
V gene: TRBV10-3
CDR3 protein: AIRSGTVDPEQY

D gene: TRBD2
J gene: TRBJ2-2
V gene: TRBV27
CDR3 protein: ASRDGGIIGELF

D gene: TRBD2
J gene: TRBJ2-3
V gene: TRBV5-1
CDR3 protein: ASSFSGGNTDTQY

D gene: TRBD2
J gene: TRBJ2-3
V gene: TRBV4-3
CDR3 protein: ASSPYGGADPDTQY

D gene: -
J gene: TRBJ2-7
V gene: TRBV5-1
CDR3 protein: ASSLLSTPLGEQY

D gene: TRBD2
J gene: TRBJ2-5
V gene: TRBV20-1
CDR3 protein: SARWGGQETQY

D gene: -
J gene: TRBJ2-1
V gene: TRBV11-1
CDR3 protein: ASSLAAQVTEQF

D gene: TRBD2
J gene: TRBJ2-7
V gene: TRBV13
CDR3 protein: ASSLRLAGRYEQY

D gene: -
J gene: TRBJ1-1
V gene: TRBV19
CDR3 protein: ASFSTANTEAF

D gene: TRBD1
J gene: TRBJ2-5
V gene: TRBV5-1
CDR3 protein: ASSFTGGGETQY

D gene: -
J gene: TRBJ1-1
V gene: TRBV7-6
CDR3 protein: ASSLGGGWQVNTEAF

D gene: TRBD2
J gene: TRBJ2-3
V gene: TRBV20-1
CDR3 protein: SASKAGVADTQY